This entry concerns a single T cell receptor (beta chain). This clone occurred once. There is no known antigen for this receptor. No much larger clone exists at a distance of one base, and base qualities are not known. From a lookup of the germline V gene, CDR1 and CDR2 are SGHAT and FQNNGV. Trimming removed 5 bases from V and 2 bases from J; the gene matches leave 1 base unexplained. The CDR3 contains 14 residues, cysteine and phenylalanine counted. Only the CDR3 part of the read is kept: 42 bases, read in frame from the first base. The library was obtained by the immunoSEQ multiplex PCR assay. The multiplex PCR relied on a mix of 60 forward primers for TCR Vbeta segments and 13 reverse primers for TCR Jbeta segments. A multiplex PCR assay on genomic DNA amplified the CDR3 region of rearranged TCR beta genes. The Illumina HiSeq System was used to sequence the amplified TCR beta libraries as 87-base-pair reads. On the authors' methods: Across the roughly 670 repertoires, a later analysis counted 80 million or so unique TCR beta chains, some 11 million of which were shared by at least two donors. Raw reads were error-corrected and collapsed into unique sequences by a nearest-neighbor algorithm in which closely related sequences were merged to remove PCR and sequencing errors. CDR3 sequences were aligned to IMGT reference sequences to assign V, D and J gene segments. For a sequence to be retained, a match of at least six nucleotides to both a V gene segment and a J gene segment was required. A rearrangement was called productive if the CDR3 had no stop codons and remained in frame with V and J, and every other rearrangement was called non-productive. CDR3 was defined by IMGT convention, running from the second conserved V-encoded cysteine to the conserved J-encoded phenylalanine. The earlier analysis of 500 to 650 of the donors excluded any sequence lacking an unambiguous match to a single V gene segment. An earlier analysis of fewer than 750 of the donors called V segments functional above 56.7% productive rearrangements and segregating when the between-donor standard deviation exceeded 5%. A statistical classification framework was developed to diagnose cytomegalovirus status using the catalog of TCR beta chain sequences. V and J gene assignment, in a later analysis, came from comparing TCR nucleotide sequences with IMGT/GENE-DB human TR gene sequences. The TCRdist pipeline was used in a later analysis to assign CDR3 sequences and most-parsimonious VDJ recombination scenarios. In a later analysis, each TCR beta chain was defined by its CDR3 amino acid sequence together with its V-gene family, and reads lacking a unique V-gene family were excluded. A later analysis removed 592 highly shared, low-generation-probability nucleotide sequences to deal with suspected cross-contamination and a sequencing artifact. A later analysis calculated a clonal expansion index for each public chain from normalized within-repertoire ranks of inferred template counts. Generation probabilities in a later analysis came from a VDJ recombination model fitted to out-of-frame rearrangements, and those results were checked against IGoR. In a later analysis, TCR-TCR, TCR-HLA and TCR-CMV co-occurrence was scored with hypergeometric tests, and a repertoire-size bias correction was applied to TCR pairs. To estimate false discovery rates, a later analysis permuted the HLA or CMV assignments 20 times. In a later analysis, co-occurring TCRs were grouped using DBSCAN, with TCRdist sequence similarity added in when clustering inside HLA-allele-positive subsets. For co-occurrence clustering, repertoires with fewer than 30,000 or more than 120,000 public chains were excluded, along with four to six repertoires with anomalous nucleotide sharing. The table was pulled from immuneACCESS by TCRdb, which kept in-frame rearrangements only. Such tables lose some clones; where checked, under half of the loss comes from unresolved V genes, and the rest has no known cause. Clone size and V and J calls were adopted from that table, with D and trimming inferred from the DNA. For this sample the table gives roughly 71,000 clones, of which approximately 60% were detected only once. Together, the top ten hold roughly 2.8% of the sample.

The sample originates from a study of cytomegalovirus exposure and HLA in healthy donors (dated by TCRdb to the late 2010s). Study-level background: An earlier analysis of roughly 610 of the donors reported approximately 300 Gb of sequence data and roughly 120 million unique TCR beta sequences obtained from approximately 180 million T cells. An early release covering just under 650 HLA-typed donors comprised about 290 gigabases of sequencing data and 85 million or so unique TCR sequences. Among the roughly 370 genotyped donors, about 83% belonged to the genetic ancestry cluster associated with self-reported Caucasian donors. The study was designed to test whether signatures of past pathogen exposure could be identified by cataloging public T cell receptors. The study profiled the T cell repertoires of some 610 subjects by immunosequencing and related them to cytomegalovirus serostatus. Besides the first cohort of around 700 subjects, a separate validation cohort made up of about 120 different subjects was used. High-throughput TCR immunosequencing, statistical association of individual TCRs with disease status, and machine learning were combined to predict cytomegalovirus infection status. A later analysis re-examined previously published TCR beta repertoires from 610 or so donors and added high-resolution HLA genotyping to investigate patterns of TCR occurrence. The later analysis used no new phenotypic data to find candidate immune exposures, relying instead on TCR beta sequences and their occurrence across donors. To decide whether each TCR beta V gene segment behaved as functional or pseudogenic, an earlier analysis of some 600 of the donors relied on high-throughput TCR beta sequencing. Donor age, sex, ethnicity and CMV serostatus were compiled alongside the repertoire data. In a later genetic analysis, genome-wide SNP genotypes for about three fifths of the roughly 670 donors were used, and that subset was treated as a discovery cohort. Every repertoire in the discovery cohort had been generated on one and the same sequencing platform. HLA typing included class I and class II loci at four-digit resolution. Typing coverage differed by locus: A, B, C, DRB1 and DQB1 were typed in roughly 620-630 donors, DQA1 in about 550, DPA1 in 600 to 610, and DPB1 in just under 490. Because of strong linkage in the cohort, 5 or 6 DR-DQ haplotypes were treated as single units for association and clustering. On average, around 240,000 unique TCR beta nucleotide sequences were sequenced per donor among 300 to 500 genotyped donors of the cohort, with approximately 18% of those sequences being non-productive.

Broad study findings and their caveats: A total of 150 to 200 TCR beta chains were listed by the study as associated with cytomegalovirus. In a later analysis, the rate of TCR association differed among HLA loci, with DRB1 alleles having the most associated TCRs and HLA-C alleles having the fewest. At a false discovery rate of 0.05, a later analysis linked around 17,000 TCR beta sequences to specific HLA alleles. Seventeen rarely observed V segments, including chromosome 9 orphons, were excluded from the earlier analysis of some 590 of the donors because counts were too low. A cluster of highly shared sequence variants was judged likely to be a technical artifact of the sequencing pipeline. Because HLA typing was missing for some donors at each locus, association tests included only the typed subset. Across donors, most TCR sequences were observed very rarely, whereas some public TCRs were present in many individuals. An earlier analysis of approximately 570 of the donors showed that most TCR beta V segments appeared in productive rearrangements either about 87% or about 30% of the time, which broadly matched IMGT annotations. Some IMGT-functional V segments, including TRBV6-2 and TRBV6-3, could not be told apart with the 87-base-pair reads, so those segments were excluded. In a later analysis, several top co-occurrence clusters were reported to appear linked to parvovirus B19, influenza, CMV and Epstein-Barr virus. For the cohort, immune exposure information was limited to CMV serostatus. A later genetic analysis reported fewer N-insertions in productive TCRs among donors in an Asian-associated ancestry cluster than the roughly 620-donor mean. The classifier was reported to diagnose cytomegalovirus status with high specificity and sensitivity in both the original cohort and the validation cohort. A further reported finding was that TCR beta sequences accurately predicted the HLA-A and HLA-B alleles for most subjects in the first cohort. The authors suggested that the approach could potentially be extended to other disease states and immunological phenotypes. A later analysis found that most CMV-associated TCR beta chains appeared HLA-restricted, with HLA associations seemingly driven largely by CMV exposure. An association between a missense DCLRE1C variant and V-gene and J-gene trimming of TCR beta chains was found in a later genetic analysis and replicated in an independent cohort. In vitro tests confirmed that a few of the cytomegalovirus-associated TCR beta chains recognize cytomegalovirus antigens. In a later analysis, HLA-associated TCR beta chains showed more clonal expansion and lower generation probabilities than non-associated chains that were equally common. Roughly uniform sequencing depth across donors was assumed in presence/absence analyses, although this assumption may not hold. Correlated functional status among segregating V segments might be attributable to linkage disequilibrium, but an unknown experimental factor could not be ruled out. When HLA alleles, especially DR and DQ, strongly co-occurred, TCR associations were difficult to assign to individual alleles. The cohort was sequenced for TCR beta chains only, and without alpha or paired-chain data the features that could be detected were limited.

The cohort consisted of 600 to 700 healthy bone marrow donors. Cohort members were all nominally healthy when sampled, although unrecorded immune exposures were likely present. The donor tested CMV seronegative and was one of the 352 seronegative cohort members. A peripheral blood sample was collected from each donor, and TCR beta sequencing was performed on peripheral blood mononuclear cells. Genomic DNA extraction from the blood cell samples was performed with the Qiagen DNeasy Blood Extraction Kit. The rearranged segments are TRBV11-2 and TRBJ2-7, and 12 bases in between align with TRBD2. What was sequenced was PBMCs. The receptor's source is a man aged 25-45 years in good health and CMV-seronegative. This receptor has the CDR3 CASSASGGAYEQYF. The nucleotide sequence reads TGTGCCAGCAGCGCTAGCGGGGGGGCCTACGAGCAGTACTTC.